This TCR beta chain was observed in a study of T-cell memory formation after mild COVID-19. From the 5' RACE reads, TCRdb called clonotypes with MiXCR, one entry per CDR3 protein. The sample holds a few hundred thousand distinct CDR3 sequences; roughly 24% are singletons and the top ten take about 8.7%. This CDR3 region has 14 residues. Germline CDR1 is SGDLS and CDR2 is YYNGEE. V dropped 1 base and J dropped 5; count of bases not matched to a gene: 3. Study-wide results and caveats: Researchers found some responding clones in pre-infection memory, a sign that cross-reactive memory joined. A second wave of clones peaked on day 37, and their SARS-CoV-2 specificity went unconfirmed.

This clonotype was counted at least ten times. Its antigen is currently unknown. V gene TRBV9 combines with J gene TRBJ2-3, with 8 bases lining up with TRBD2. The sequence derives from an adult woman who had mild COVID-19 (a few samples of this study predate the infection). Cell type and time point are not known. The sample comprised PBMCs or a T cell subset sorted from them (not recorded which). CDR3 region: CASSVTRGGDTQYF. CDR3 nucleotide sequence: TGTGCCAGCAGCGTAACCCGGGGGGGAGATACGCAGTATTTT.